The T cell receptor beta chain described here comes from a study of control samples from healthy donors and cancer patients. The data were produced by immunoSEQ multiplex PCR, yet TCRdb's version contains in-frame clones alone and is incomplete. The sample carries 150,000 or so clones, about 90% recorded once. Specimen: blood. This clonotype was obtained from a woman aged 45 to 65 in good health.

CDR3 sequence (DNA): TGTGCCAGCAGGGCGGGACTAGCGGGAGACAATGAGCAGTTCTTC. Protein sequence: CASRAGLAGDNEQFF. The rearrangement links TRBV5-5 to TRBJ2-1, with TRBD2 matching over 14 bases. Germline CDR1 is SGHKS and CDR2 is YYEKEE (reference sequence). This CDR3 region has 15 residues. Germline trimming cut 5 bases from V and 5 bases from J; bases unmatched to any gene: 3.